This T cell receptor beta chain was captured in a study of blood T cells in healthy people across ages. Study-wide results and caveats: A roughly linear fall in TCR beta diversity per million T cells was seen with increasing age.

With regard to this clonotype: Its target is unknown.

PCR was performed a second time for about 7 to 12 cycles using a sample-barcoded 5' primer and a J-beta primer mix. Each of the samples gave a minimum of 2.5 million paired-end reads that contained CDR3. TCRdb re-analysed the 5' RACE reads in MiXCR, keeping a single row per CDR3 protein. The sample consists of approximately 600,000 distinct CDR3 sequences, under 65% of them appearing once. Total RNA, at least 5 micrograms per sample, was extracted from PBMCs. Between the trimmed V and J ends, which lost 5 bases and 2 bases, there was a span of 10 bases. CDR1 is SGHRS, CDR2 YFSETQ, per germline. The CDR3 has 13 amino acids.

The TCR was taken from a man between 60 and 70 years old in good health. Sample: blood. J is TRBJ1-1 and V is TRBV5-1; D possibly corresponds to TRBD1 (6 bases). This CDR3 is CASRQGKNTEAFF. CDR3 coding DNA: TGCGCCAGCAGGCAGGGGAAAAACACTGAAGCTTTCTTT.